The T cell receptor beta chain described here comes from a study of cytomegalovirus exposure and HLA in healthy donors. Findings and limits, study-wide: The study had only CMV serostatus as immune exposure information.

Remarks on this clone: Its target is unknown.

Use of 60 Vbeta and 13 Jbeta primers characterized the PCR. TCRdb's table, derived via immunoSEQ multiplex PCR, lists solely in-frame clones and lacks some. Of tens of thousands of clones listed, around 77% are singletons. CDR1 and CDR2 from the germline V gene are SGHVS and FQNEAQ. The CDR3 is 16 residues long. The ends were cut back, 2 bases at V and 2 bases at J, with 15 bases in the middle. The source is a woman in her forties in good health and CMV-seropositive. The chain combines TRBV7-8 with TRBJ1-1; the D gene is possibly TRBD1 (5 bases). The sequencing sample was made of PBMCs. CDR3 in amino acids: CASSLTSGQTNTEAFF. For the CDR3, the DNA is TGTGCCAGCAGCTTAACCTCCGGACAAACTAACACTGAAGCTTTCTTT.